This TCR beta chain stems from a study of cytomegalovirus exposure and HLA in healthy donors (dated by TCRdb to about 2017). Some background on the complete study: An earlier analysis of more than 550 of the donors reported approximately 280 Gb of sequence data and some 110 million unique TCR beta sequences obtained from 150 million to 200 million T cells. About 330 gigabases of sequencing data and around 80 million unique TCR sequences made up an early release that covered roughly 670 HLA-typed donors. Of the roughly 430 genotyped donors, roughly 80% fell in the genetic ancestry cluster associated with self-reported Caucasian donors. The study aimed to test whether signatures of past pathogen exposure could be identified by cataloging public T cell receptors. The study used immunosequencing to profile the T cell repertoires of approximately 640 subjects and linked those repertoires to cytomegalovirus serostatus. A separate validation cohort of about 110 different subjects was used in addition to the roughly 620-subject first cohort. The study combined high-throughput TCR immunosequencing, statistical association of individual TCRs with disease status, and machine learning to predict cytomegalovirus infection status. To study patterns of TCR occurrence, a later analysis re-analyzed previously published TCR beta repertoires from 666 donors and added high-resolution HLA genotyping. Rather than drawing on any new phenotypic data, the later analysis identified candidate immune exposures from TCR beta sequences and the way those sequences occurred across donors. An earlier analysis of approximately 580 of the donors used high-throughput TCR beta sequencing to judge whether each TCR beta V gene segment behaved as functional or pseudogenic. Donor age, sex, ethnicity and CMV serostatus were collected together with the repertoire data. A later genetic analysis used genome-wide SNP genotypes for about three fifths of the 666 donors, treating that subset as a discovery cohort. Every repertoire in the discovery cohort had been generated on one and the same sequencing platform. HLA typing included class I and class II loci at four-digit resolution. The number of typed donors differed by locus: 629-630 for A, B, C, DRB1 and DQB1; approximately 520 for DQA1; 606 for DPA1; and 400 to 480 for DPB1. Because of strong linkage in the cohort, five DR-DQ haplotypes were treated as single units for association and clustering. Among about 410 genotyped donors of the cohort, an average of about 240,000 unique TCR beta nucleotide sequences was sequenced per donor, of which approximately 18% were non-productive.

The library was prepared using the immunoSEQ multiplex PCR assay. The multiplex PCR relied on a mix of 60 forward primers for TCR Vbeta segments and 13 reverse primers for TCR Jbeta segments. The CDR3 region of rearranged TCR beta genes was amplified from genomic DNA with a multiplex PCR assay. The Illumina HiSeq System was used to sequence the amplified TCR beta libraries as 87-base-pair reads. In the source study's methods: In a later analysis, tens of millions of unique TCR beta chains were counted across the approximately 670 repertoires, and around 10 million of these chains were shared by at least two donors. To remove PCR and sequencing errors, raw reads were error-corrected and collapsed into unique sequences using a nearest-neighbor algorithm that merged closely related sequences. To assign V, D and J gene segments, CDR3 sequences were aligned to IMGT reference sequences. Each retained sequence needed at least a six-nucleotide match to both a V gene segment and a J gene segment. A rearrangement counted as productive if the CDR3 had no stop codons and remained in frame with V and J, and every other rearrangement counted as non-productive. CDR3 was defined according to IMGT convention as the region running from the second conserved V-encoded cysteine to the conserved J-encoded phenylalanine. The earlier analysis of approximately 500 of the donors excluded sequences that lacked an unambiguous match to a single V gene segment. An earlier analysis of some 610 of the donors called V segments functional above 56.7% productive rearrangements and segregating when the between-donor standard deviation exceeded 5%. A statistical classification framework was built to diagnose cytomegalovirus status from the catalog of TCR beta chain sequences. A later analysis assigned V and J genes by comparing TCR nucleotide sequences with IMGT/GENE-DB human TR gene sequences. Using the TCRdist pipeline, a later analysis assigned CDR3 sequences along with most-parsimonious VDJ recombination scenarios. In a later analysis, every TCR beta chain was defined by the combination of its CDR3 amino acid sequence and its V-gene family, and reads without a unique V-gene family were dropped. As a way to deal with suspected cross-contamination and a sequencing artifact, a later analysis dropped roughly 620 nucleotide sequences that were highly shared and had low generation probability. For each public chain, a later analysis derived a clonal expansion index from normalized ranks of inferred template counts within each repertoire. A later analysis computed generation probabilities with a VDJ recombination model fitted to out-of-frame rearrangements, and checked the results against IGoR. Hypergeometric tests were used in a later analysis to score TCR-TCR, TCR-HLA and TCR-CMV co-occurrence, with a repertoire-size bias correction applied to the TCR pairs. In a later analysis, false discovery rates were estimated by permuting HLA or CMV assignments 20 times. In a later analysis, co-occurring TCRs were grouped using DBSCAN, with TCRdist sequence similarity added in when clustering inside HLA-allele-positive subsets. For co-occurrence clustering, repertoires with fewer than 30,000 or more than 120,000 public chains were excluded, along with a handful of repertoires with anomalous nucleotide sharing. TCRdb re-hosts the immuneACCESS table, in-frame sequences only. Its copies lack some clones; in the studies checked, an unresolved V gene accounts for under half of them, and the cause for the rest is not known. D and trimming were read from the DNA, whereas the V and J calls and clone size are those reported in that table. The table for this sample lists about 160,000 clones; 73% of them were counted only once. The top ten hold 1.5% to 2% of the sample.

Concerning this clone itself: Its specific antigen is unknown. Per-nucleotide qualities are absent, and no much larger clonotype sits a single base away.

From the cysteine through the phenylalanine, the CDR3 covers 15 amino acids. Left in the record is the CDR3 DNA by itself, 45 bases read in frame from the first base. The junction carries 9 bases between V and J, which are trimmed by 2 bases and 1 base respectively. The germline V gene (reference sequence) specifies SGHNT as CDR1 and YYREEE as CDR2. What the study reported, not specific to this receptor: A later analysis found that most CMV-associated TCR beta chains appeared HLA-restricted, with HLA associations seemingly driven largely by CMV exposure. The authors suggested that the approach could potentially be generalized to other disease states and immunological phenotypes. Presence/absence analyses assumed roughly uniform sequencing depth across donors, an assumption that may not hold. The study gave a list of around 170 TCR beta chains associated with cytomegalovirus. In an earlier analysis of more than 500 of the donors, most TCR beta V segments appeared in productive rearrangements about 90% or about 30% of the time, broadly matching IMGT annotations. In a later analysis, HLA-associated TCR beta chains were found to be more clonally expanded and to have lower generation probabilities than equally common non-associated chains. In both the original and validation cohorts, the classifier was reported to diagnose cytomegalovirus status with high specificity and sensitivity. Because the 87-base-pair reads could not distinguish some IMGT-functional V segments, including TRBV6-2 and TRBV6-3, those segments were excluded. Because HLA typing was unavailable for some donors at each locus, only the typed subset was used in association tests. A later analysis associated 16,951 TCR beta sequences with specific HLA alleles at a false discovery rate of 0.05. Assigning TCR associations to individual alleles was difficult when HLA alleles, especially DR and DQ, strongly co-occurred. Because counts were too low, roughly 17 rarely observed V segments, including chromosome 9 orphons, were left out of the earlier analysis of about 620 of the donors. A further reported finding was that TCR beta sequences accurately predicted the HLA-A and HLA-B alleles for most subjects in the first cohort. The only immune exposure information available for the cohort was CMV serostatus. This cohort had only TCR beta chains sequenced, and the lack of alpha or paired-chain data limited which features could be detected. In vitro tests confirmed that three of the cytomegalovirus-associated TCR beta chains recognize cytomegalovirus antigens. A later analysis found that TCR association rates varied across HLA loci, with DRB1 alleles showing the most associated TCRs and HLA-C alleles the fewest. Several of the top co-occurrence clusters appeared to be linked to parvovirus B19, influenza, CMV and Epstein-Barr virus, according to a later analysis. Across donors, most TCR sequences were observed very rarely, whereas some public TCRs were present in many individuals. A cluster of highly shared sequence variants was judged likely to be a technical artifact of the sequencing pipeline. In a later genetic analysis, a missense DCLRE1C variant was associated with V-gene and J-gene trimming of TCR beta chains, and the association was replicated in an independent cohort. In a later genetic analysis, fewer N-insertions in productive TCRs were reported among donors in an Asian-associated ancestry cluster than the roughly 640-donor mean. Correlated functional status among segregating V segments might be attributable to linkage disequilibrium, but an unknown experimental factor could not be ruled out.

The cohort was made up of 666 healthy bone marrow donors. At the time of sampling, every cohort member was nominally healthy, though immune exposures that went unrecorded were likely present. The donor was CMV seronegative and belonged to the group of 352 seronegative cohort members. A peripheral blood sample was collected from each donor, and TCR beta sequencing was performed on peripheral blood mononuclear cells. The Qiagen DNeasy Blood Extraction Kit was used to extract genomic DNA from the blood cell samples. The chain joins TRBV5-4 to TRBJ2-2; possibly the D gene is TRBD1, per 6 matching bases. Material: PBMCs. The origin of this receptor is a woman under 30 in good health and CMV-seronegative. This receptor has the CDR3 CASSLRQVNTGELFF. The DNA sequence is as follows: TGTGCCAGCAGCTTAAGACAGGTGAACACCGGGGAGCTGTTTTTT.